This T cell receptor (beta chain) was sequenced during a study of spatial heterogeneity in lung cancer. Study-level information: Each time, sequencing found more beta-chain sequences than alpha-chain sequences. Strong correlation was found between tumor-region TCR transcript counts and a T cell module score from matched bulk RNA-seq.

Points on this clonotype: What it recognizes is unknown. This beta chain was picked up by a library intended for alpha chains and is off target, so its count carries little meaning.

This CDR3 is 14 amino acids long. V was clipped by 6 bases and J by 5 bases; unmatched bases: 3. Germline values: CDR1 LGHNA, CDR2 YNFKEQ. As for time point: sample taken at primary tumor resection. Study-wide findings and caveats: Mutation counts in tumors were tracked by counts of expanded intratumoral alpha and beta TCRs.

Every TCR cDNA molecule carried a tag that served as a unique molecular identifier. TCRdb recomputed calls from the 5' RACE reads with MiXCR, one row per CDR3 protein. The table includes about 3,600 distinct CDR3 sequences, around 14% detected once. The gene calls are TRBV4-2 and TRBJ1-6; 8 nucleotides line up with TRBD1. The receptor was isolated from a female donor with early-stage non-small cell lung cancer. This material consisted of lung tumor tissue, taken at surgery. The CDR3 nucleotides read TGTGCCAGCAGTTCGACAGGGGATAATTCACCCCTCCACTTT. This translates into CASSSTGDNSPLHF.